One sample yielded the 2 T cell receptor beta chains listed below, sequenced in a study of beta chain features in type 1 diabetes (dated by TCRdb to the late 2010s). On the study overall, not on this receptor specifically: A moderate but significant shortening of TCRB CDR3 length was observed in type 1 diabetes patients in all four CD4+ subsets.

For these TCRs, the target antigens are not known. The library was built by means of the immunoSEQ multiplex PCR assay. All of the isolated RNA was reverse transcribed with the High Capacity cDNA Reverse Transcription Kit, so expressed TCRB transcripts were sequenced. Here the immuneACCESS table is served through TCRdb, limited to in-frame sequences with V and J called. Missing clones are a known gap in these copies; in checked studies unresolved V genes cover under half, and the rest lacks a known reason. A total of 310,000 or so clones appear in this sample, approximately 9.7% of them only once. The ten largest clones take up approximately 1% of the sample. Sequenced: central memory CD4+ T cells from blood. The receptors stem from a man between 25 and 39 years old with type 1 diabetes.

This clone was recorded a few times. CDR3 sequence: CASSAYRGDRAEAFF. The CDR3, as DNA: TGTGCCAGCAGTGCGTACAGGGGTGATAGGGCCGAAGCTTTCTTT. This rearrangement joins TRBV2 to TRBJ1-1; TRBD1 matches 7 bases. Germline values: CDR1 SNHLY, CDR2 FYNNEI. J was trimmed by 8 bases and V by 4 bases; bases with no gene match: 13. The CDR3 has 15 residues.

DNA for the CDR3: TGCGCCAGCAGCCAAGATTGGGGAGACTATGGCTACACCTTC. Translated: CASSQDWGDYGYTF. This chain connects TRBV4-3 to TRBJ1-2; D is undetermined. CDR1 is LGHNA, CDR2 YSLEER, per germline. Trimming left V 0 bases short and J 3 bases short, with 8 bases between. CDR3 size: 14 residues.